These 12 T cell receptor beta chains were sequenced from one sample in a study of tumor and adjacent non-tumor tissue in lung cancer (dated by TCRdb to the late 2010s). The library came from multiplex PCR. Sequenced on an Illumina HiSeq 2500. TCRbeta libraries were constructed through three rounds of nested PCR with primers (Table S4) according to protocols adapted from ARM-PCR. TCRdb trimmed the raw reads at Q25, called clones with MiXCR and kept productive beta chains. Every CDR3 protein is listed once, alongside the most common genes and DNA of its rows. For this sample the table gives tens of thousands of distinct CDR3 sequences, of which about three quarters were detected only once. 28% of the sample goes to the ten largest clones. RNA was isolated from bulk unsorted tissue, and RNA quality was assessed with a NanoDrop ND-1000 and an Agilent 2100. The sample comprised lung tumor tissue. The receptors were sampled from a man between 60 and 70 years old with non-small cell lung cancer.

This clonotype was seen once. CDR3 bases: TGCAGCGTCTACGGAGTAGGCTTGTATAGGCAGTATTTT. Translated, it gives CSVYGVGLYRQYF. The chain recombines TRBV29-1 with TRBJ2-3; no firm D call. The CDR3 spans 13 residues. The germline V gene encodes CDR1 SQVTM and CDR2 ANQGSEA. V was shortened by 6 bases and J by 11 bases, with 21 bases between the two germline ends.

This clonotype occurred a few times. The V gene is TRBV5-1, the J gene TRBJ1-1; D may be TRBD1 (5 bases). Trimming stripped 5 bases from V and 0 bases from J, with 11 bases between. The CDR3 spans 14 residues. Germline values: CDR1 SGHRS, CDR2 YFSETQ. The CDR3 loop is CASRFQGMNTEAFF. The CDR3 region has the DNA TGCGCCAGCAGATTCCAGGGAATGAACACTGAAGCTTTCTTT.

In its sample, this clonotype was seen once. Relative to the germline gene, one junction end is altered; a read error may explain this. V and J are TRBV6-5 and TRBJ2-7; D may correspond to TRBD1 or TRBD2 (5 bases each). The CDR3 runs to 14 residues. Germline CDR1 reads MNHEY; CDR2 reads SVGAGI. As DNA, the CDR3 is TGTGGCAGCAGTCCTGGGGGAGACCCCTACGAGCAGTATTTC. It encodes CGSSPGGDPYEQYF.

This clonotype was recorded many times. The chain recombines TRBV7-8 with TRBJ2-3; D gene uncertain. Germline V gene lookup returns CDR1 SGHVS and CDR2 FQNEAQ. This CDR3 has 11 amino acids. V lost 8 bases, J lost 5 bases, and 8 bases lay in between. The CDR3 reads CASGDQDTQYF. For the CDR3, the DNA is TGTGCCAGCGGGGATCAAGATACGCAGTATTTT.

The J gene is TRBJ1-1, the V gene TRBV6-6; D is undetermined. The germline V and J ends were trimmed by 6 bases and 0 bases, with 17 bases remaining between them. CDR1 is MNHNY, CDR2 SVGAGI, per germline (reference sequence). This CDR3 is 16 amino acids long. CDR3 DNA: TGTGCCAGCAGACAGAACGGAATGGTGGTGAACACTGAAGCTTTCTTT. It encodes CASRQNGMVVNTEAFF.

Worth noting for this clonotype: A read error may be the cause here, since a much bigger clone is one base away. No conserved phenylalanine or tryptophan ends this CDR3, so it is likely a read error. The rearrangement joins TRBV20-1 to TRBJ2-7; D might be TRBD2 (5 bases). CDR1 and CDR2 (germline): DFQATT, SNEGSKA (reference sequence). Deletions cut 1 base from V and 2 bases from J, with 9 bases between. The CDR3 runs 13 residues. The DNA of the CDR3 is TGCAGTGCTAGAGCACAGAGGGCCTACGAGCAGTACATC. It translates to CSARAQRAYEQYI.

As to this clonotype: A junction boundary mismatches the germline segment, possibly from a read error. V and J are TRBV24-1 and TRBJ2-3; 12 bases agree with TRBD2. Germline CDR1 KGHDR, CDR2 SFDVKD. The CDR3 loop spans 19 amino acids. CDR3 sequence (DNA): TGTGCCACCAGTGATTCTCTAGCGGGAGGGGCCTCCAGCACAGGTACGCAGTATTTT. Amino acids: CATSDSLAGGASSTGTQYF.

This clonotype was counted between two and nine times. Its ends do not fully match the called genes, so a read error is possible. The chain joins TRBV20-1 to TRBJ2-4, with TRBD2 matching over 8 bases. CDR1 is DFQATT, CDR2 SNEGSKA, per germline (reference sequence). The CDR3 extends over 15 amino acids. In nucleotides, the CDR3 is TGCAATGCTAAAGATGAAGCGGGAGTTGTGAACATTCAGTACTTC. Residues: CNAKDEAGVVNIQYF.

As to this clonotype: At one boundary the junction diverges from the germline segment, which might be a read error. The chain is built from TRBV20-1 and TRBJ1-2; D is unclear. The germline V gene has CDR1 DFQATT and CDR2 SNEGSKA (reference sequence). There are 14 residues in the CDR3. Here the CDR3 DNA reads TGCAATGCTAGAGAGGTGCCTGATAACTATGGCTACATCTTC. Its translation: CNAREVPDNYGYIF.

This clonotype was seen a few times. The chain recombines TRBV5-1 with TRBJ2-2; possible D gene TRBD2, 6 bases. V was cut by 4 bases and J by 3 bases, with 13 bases left in between. CDR1 is SGHRS and CDR2 is YFSETQ in the germline V gene. CDR3 length equals 15 residues. The CDR3 loop is CASSPWTKDTGELFF. CDR3 in DNA: TGCGCCAGCAGCCCGTGGACTAAGGACACCGGGGAGCTGTTTTTT.

A note on this clonotype: A read error may produce the germline difference seen at one junction end. V and J are TRBV11-2 and TRBJ2-5; 8 bases map to TRBD1. The CDR3 spans 16 residues. CDR1 is SGHAT and CDR2 is FQNNGV in the germline V gene. CDR3 nucleotide sequence: TGTGCCAGCAGCTTTAAGACAGGGGTGGTGGGAAAGACCCAATACTTC. This sequence encodes CASSFKTGVVGKTQYF.

For this clonotype: The DNA is omitted, as the CDR3 cannot be located on it reliably, and the CDR3 follows TCRdb's listing. The chain has TRBV29-1 and TRBJ2-1; TRBD2, as called in the table, went unchecked against the DNA. The CDR3 spans 14 residues, counting both ends. CDR1 and CDR2 (germline): SQVTM, ANQGSEA. CDR3 sequence: CSVGSGSSYNEQFF.